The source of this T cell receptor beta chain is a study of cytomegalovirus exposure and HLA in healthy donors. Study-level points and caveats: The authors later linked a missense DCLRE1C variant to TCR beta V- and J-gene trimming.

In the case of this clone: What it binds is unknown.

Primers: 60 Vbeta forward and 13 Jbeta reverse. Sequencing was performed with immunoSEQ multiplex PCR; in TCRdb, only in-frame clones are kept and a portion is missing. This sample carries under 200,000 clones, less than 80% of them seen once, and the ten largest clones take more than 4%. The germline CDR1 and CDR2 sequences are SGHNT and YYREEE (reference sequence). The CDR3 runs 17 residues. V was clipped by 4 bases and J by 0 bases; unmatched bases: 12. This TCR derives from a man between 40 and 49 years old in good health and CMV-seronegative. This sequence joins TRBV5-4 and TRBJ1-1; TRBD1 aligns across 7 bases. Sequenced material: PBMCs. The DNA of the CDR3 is TGTGCCAGCAGCGACCAATTTCACAGGGGCTTGAACACTGAAGCTTTCTTT. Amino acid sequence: CASSDQFHRGLNTEAFF.